This T cell receptor beta chain was sequenced for a study of PD-L1 blockade in urothelial cancer. Some clones are missing from TCRdb's copy, which holds only in-frame ones; the method was immunoSEQ multiplex PCR. Of 15,000 to 20,000 clones listed, about nine tenths are singletons. Sequencing used PBMCs, obtained around atezolizumab (anti-PD-L1) treatment. This clonotype was obtained from a man between 45 and 60 years old with urothelial cancer.

CDR3: CASSGAGASSYEQYF. CDR3 sequence (DNA): TGTGCCAGCAGCGGGGCGGGGGCAAGCTCCTACGAGCAGTACTTC. The J gene is TRBJ2-7, the V gene TRBV4-2, with TRBD2 as a possible D gene (7 bases). Germline CDR1 and CDR2: LGHNA and YNFKEQ. The CDR3 extends over 15 amino acids. V shed 5 bases and J shed 0 bases, with 14 bases lying between them.